Listed here are 22 T cell receptor beta chains from one sample, sequenced in a study of beta chain features in type 1 diabetes. Study observations and caveats: People with Type 1 diabetes carried modestly yet significantly shorter TCRB CDR3s in all four CD4+ subsets.

Reverse transcription of all isolated RNA meant that expressed TCRB transcripts were sequenced. This table comes from immunoSEQ multiplex PCR, and its TCRdb copy is limited to in-frame clones, with some not included. Of under 400,000 clones listed, roughly 12% were seen once; the top ten hold 0.008% to 0.011%. No cognate antigen is known for these TCRs. Sequencing used naive CD4+ T cells from blood. These receptors originate from a woman between 18 and 29 years old with type 1 diabetes.

This clone has just a few counts. The chain recombines TRBV5-1 with TRBJ2-7; 9 bases fit TRBD1. V dropped 0 bases and J dropped 4; count of bases not matched to a gene: 11. The germline gives CDR1 SGHRS, CDR2 YFSETQ. The CDR3 is made up of 17 amino acids. CDR3 coding DNA: TGCGCCAGCAGCTTGGGGACAGGGGCGTCAAACCTTTACGAGCAGTACTTC. It translates to CASSLGTGASNLYEQYF.

The V call is TRBV25-1, the J call TRBJ2-3; possible D gene TRBD2, 6 bases. The CDR3 covers 15 residues. With 1 base removed from V and 1 base from J, the gap between germline ends came to 9 bases. CDR1 is MGHDK, CDR2 SYGVNS, per germline. CDR3 DNA: TGTGCCAGCAGTGAATGGGGACTGGGCACAGATACGCAGTATTTT. This gives the protein CASSEWGLGTDTQYF.

This clone was counted only a few times. The gene calls are TRBV7-3 and TRBJ2-1, with 9 bases fitting TRBD2. There are 15 residues in the CDR3. Germline-derived CDR1 and CDR2 are SGHTA and FQGTGA. With V trimmed by 2 bases and J by 5 bases, 4 bases remained unmatched. CDR3 DNA: TGTGCCAGCAGCTTAGCGGGAGGGAAAAACAATGAGCAGTTCTTC. It yields the protein CASSLAGGKNNEQFF.

The chain is built from TRBV4-3 and TRBJ1-1, with TRBD1 identical over 7 bases. The CDR3 extends over 13 amino acids. Germline CDR1 reads LGHNA; CDR2 reads YSLEER. V trimming: 4 bases; J trimming: 4 bases; junction bases outside the gene matches: 3. The chain's CDR3 is CASSRGTATEAFF. The DNA of the CDR3 is TGCGCCAGCAGCCGAGGGACAGCCACTGAAGCTTTCTTT.

The J gene is TRBJ2-2, the V gene TRBV29-1; 10 bases are a match to TRBD2. The CDR3 is 14 amino acids. Looked up from germline, CDR1 is SQVTM and CDR2 is ANQGSEA. V shed 6 bases, J shed 5 bases, and the junction held 6 bases outside the gene matches. The CDR3 region has the DNA TGCAGCGTGGGGGCTAGCGGGAGTACCGGGGAGCTGTTTTTT. Residues: CSVGASGSTGELFF.

This clone appeared a few times. The V call is TRBV2, the J call TRBJ1-6; D ambiguous. V was clipped by 6 bases and J by 14 bases, with 11 bases between them. The V gene's germline CDR1 is SNHLY and CDR2 FYNNEI. CDR3 length: 11 residues. CDR3 coding DNA: TGTGCCAGCAGGTCGGAGGTCACCCTCCACTTT. Its protein is CASRSEVTLHF.

The CDR3 is CASSLAGSRRDEQYF. The CDR3 DNA reads as TGTGCCAGCAGCTTAGCGGGCAGCCGACGCGACGAGCAGTACTTC. The chain recombines TRBV7-9 with TRBJ2-7; no reliable D call. CDR1 is SEHNR and CDR2 is FQNEAQ in the germline V gene (reference sequence). V was trimmed by 0 bases and J by 5 bases, leaving 14 bases between them. The CDR3 has 15 amino acids.

This clone was counted between two and nine times. The rearrangement uses TRBV18 and TRBJ2-7, with D maybe TRBD1 (5 bases). Germline-derived CDR1 and CDR2 are KGHSH and LQKENI. V lost 5 bases and J 0 bases, leaving 5 bases between the germline ends. The CDR3 sequence is 12 residues long. In DNA form, the CDR3 reads TGTGCCAGCTCAGACAGCTCCTACGAGCAGTACTTC. It specifies CASSDSSYEQYF.

The J gene is TRBJ2-6, the V gene TRBV4-3; D remains unclear. There are 13 residues in the CDR3. Looked up from germline, CDR1 is LGHNA and CDR2 is YSLEER. V was trimmed by 4 bases and J by 2 bases, leaving 3 bases between them. Written as DNA, the CDR3 is TGCGCCAGCAGCCCGGCTGGGGCCAACGTCCTGACTTTC. It translates to CASSPAGANVLTF.

Concerning this clone itself: At the DNA level, this CDR3 is encoded by other sequences in the same sample as well. The chain employs TRBV5-6 and TRBJ2-5, with unresolved D. CDR1 is SGHDT and CDR2 is YYEEEE in the germline V gene. The CDR3 has 11 amino acids. The germline V and J ends were trimmed by 2 bases and 5 bases, with 4 bases remaining between them. The CDR3 nucleotides are TGTGCCAGCAGCTTTCGGGAGACCCAGTACTTC. Translated: CASSFRETQYF.

This clone turned up a few times. The chain uses TRBV4-3 and TRBJ1-6; D call uncertain. Per germline, CDR1 LGHNA and CDR2 YSLEER. CDR3 length: 14 residues. V lost 0 bases to trimming and J lost 10 bases, with 10 bases between them. The CDR3 DNA reads TGCGCCAGCAGCCAAGATTATCCGGGGTCACCCCTCCACTTT. The encoded protein is CASSQDYPGSPLHF.

Only a few counts were recorded for this clone. The chain employs TRBV9 and TRBJ2-3; TRBD2 aligns across 9 bases. V shed 1 base and J 4 bases; nucleotides not matched to a gene: 7. The CDR3 consists of 16 residues. CDR1 is SGDLS, CDR2 YYNGEE, per germline. CDR3 DNA sequence: TGTGCCAGCAGCGTAAGTGGTAGCGGGAGCGCAGATACGCAGTATTTT. It is translated as CASSVSGSGSADTQYF.

In this sample, this clone turned up a few times. V is TRBV5-1 and J is TRBJ2-1; 9 nucleotides align to TRBD2. J lost 5 bases, V lost 0 bases, and 6 bases had no gene match. Germline assignment: CDR1 SGHRS and CDR2 YFSETQ. The CDR3 extends over 16 amino acids. The CDR3 DNA follows: TGCGCCAGCAGCTTGGAAGGCGGGGGGGCCCACAATGAGCAGTTCTTC. Protein: CASSLEGGGAHNEQFF.

This clone was detected once. V and J are TRBV7-2 and TRBJ1-1; D is ambiguous. The germline gives CDR1 SGHTA, CDR2 FQGNSA. CDR3 size: 13 residues. The V gene lost 1 base and the J gene lost 7 bases, with 10 bases spanning the gap. CDR3: CASSLGQSSEAFF. The CDR3 DNA is TGTGCCAGCAGCTTAGGGCAGTCCAGTGAAGCTTTCTTT.

The genes are TRBV5-4 and TRBJ2-1; possibly TRBD2 for D (5 bases). This CDR3 spans 16 amino acids. Germline V gene data show CDR1 as SGHNT and CDR2 as YYREEE (reference sequence). V shed 5 bases and J shed 5 bases, with 20 bases lying between them. CDR3 bases: TGTGCCAGCAGGGACCTCGGAGCGGATTACCACAATGAGCAGTTCTTC. Amino acid sequence: CASRDLGADYHNEQFF.

There are a few counts of this clone. V usage is TRBV30 and J usage is TRBJ2-1; no firm D call. The CDR3 extends over 12 amino acids. The ends were cut back, 5 bases at V and 4 bases at J, with 9 bases in the middle. Germline V lookup: CDR1 GTSNPN, CDR2 SVGIG (reference sequence). CDR3 sequence (DNA): TGTGCCTGGGCGGTCAGTTACAATGAGCAGTTCTTC. Translated, it gives CAWAVSYNEQFF.

The CDR3 protein is CAWRQGVSNGYTF. The CDR3 coding sequence is TGTGCCTGGCGACAGGGGGTTTCCAATGGCTACACCTTC. J is TRBJ1-2 and V is TRBV30; 9 positions agree with TRBD1. There are 13 residues in the CDR3. Looked up from germline, CDR1 is GTSNPN and CDR2 is SVGIG (reference sequence). The junction had 7 bases not matched to a gene; V was cut back by 5 bases and J by 6 bases.

The V and J genes are TRBV30 and TRBJ2-3; 13 bases line up with TRBD2. This CDR3 is built from 16 residues. V shed 2 bases, J shed 2 bases, and the junction held 4 bases outside the gene matches. Germline CDR1 and CDR2: GTSNPN and SVGIG (reference sequence). This CDR3 reads CAWSRGLAGITDTQYF. CDR3 DNA sequence: TGTGCCTGGAGTAGGGGACTAGCGGGAATCACAGATACGCAGTATTTT.

The chain has TRBV6-4 and TRBJ2-1; 8 nucleotides line up with TRBD2. There are 16 residues in the CDR3. Germline CDR1 MRHNA, CDR2 SNTAGT. J gave up 1 base and V 4 bases, and 6 bases lay outside the gene matches. The CDR3 region is CASSVPSGSSYNEQFF. CDR3 DNA sequence: TGTGCCAGCAGTGTCCCCAGCGGGAGTTCCTACAATGAGCAGTTCTTC.

This clone showed up just a few times. This rearrangement joins TRBV6-5 to TRBJ1-6, with a tentative D call TRBD1 (5 bases). V was pared by 6 bases and J by 6 bases, with 15 bases between. CDR3 length: 15 amino acids. Germline V CDR1 and CDR2: MNHEY, SVGAGI. CDR3 in DNA: TGTGCCAGCAGGCCACAGGTTTCGGCTAATTCACCCCTCCACTTT. It translates to CASRPQVSANSPLHF.

The V call is TRBV7-9, the J call TRBJ1-1; the D gene is possibly TRBD1 (5 bases). V was clipped by 1 base and J by 0 bases, with 15 bases between them. CDR3 length: 17 amino acids. The V gene's germline CDR1 is SEHNR and CDR2 FQNEAQ (reference sequence). CDR3 loop: CASSLDGHRPMNTEAFF. In DNA form, the CDR3 reads TGTGCCAGCAGCTTAGATGGACACCGCCCTATGAACACTGAAGCTTTCTTT.

This clone was seen only a few times. The chain recombines TRBV25-1 with TRBJ1-4; 9 nucleotides agree with TRBD1. Germline lookup yields CDR1 MGHDK and CDR2 SYGVNS. J lost 7 bases, V lost 6 bases, and 3 bases had no gene match. The CDR3 is 13 residues long. As DNA, the CDR3 is TGTGCCAGCAGACAGGGGGCAGCTGAAAAACTGTTTTTT. It yields the protein CASRQGAAEKLFF.